This T cell receptor (beta chain) was obtained from a study of blood T cell repertoires in COVID-19. The germline V gene encodes CDR1 MGHRA and CDR2 YSYEKL. This CDR3 is built from 15 residues. V lost 0 bases to trimming and J lost 6 bases; unmatched junction nucleotides: 2. Libraries were prepared by immunoSEQ multiplex PCR; TCRdb keeps only in-frame clonotypes and omits some of them. Among 120,000 or so clones listed, about four fifths were seen once. The V gene is TRBV4-1, the J gene TRBJ1-4; 9 bases align to TRBD1. The receptor's source is a man in his 70s with acute or convalescent COVID-19. The sequenced sample was peripheral blood. CDR3 nucleotide sequence: TGCGCCAGCAGCCAAGATGGGACAGGGTATGAAAAACTGTTTTTT. It yields the protein CASSQDGTGYEKLFF.